One and the same sample provided the 5 T cell receptor beta chains below, sequenced in a study of blood T cell repertoires in COVID-19. Clones were sequenced by immunoSEQ multiplex PCR, and TCRdb holds only the in-frame ones, with some missing. There are a few hundred thousand clones in the sample; just under 90% occur only once, and less than 2% lies in the top ten. The material sequenced was peripheral blood. These receptors were collected from a woman aged 25 to 45 with COVID-19, enrolled during active disease.

The chain's CDR3 is CASSPGQGAYEQYF. CDR3 nucleotides: TGTGCCAGCAGCCCCGGGCAGGGGGCCTACGAGCAGTACTTC. The chain employs TRBV7-9 and TRBJ2-7; TRBD1 matches at 7 bases. The length of the CDR3 is 14 residues. Germline-derived CDR1 and CDR2 are SEHNR and FQNEAQ (reference sequence). V shed 5 bases, J shed 2 bases, and the junction held 6 bases outside the gene matches.

V and J are TRBV5-1 and TRBJ1-6; 8 bases align to TRBD1. This CDR3 is built from 14 residues. Germline V gene sequence: CDR1 SGHRS, CDR2 YFSETQ. V was pared by 5 bases and J by 11 bases, with 9 bases of the junction left unmatched. CDR3 coding DNA: TGCGCCAGCAGTTACGGACAGGGAAGGCCACCCCTCCACTTT. The encoded protein is CASSYGQGRPPLHF.

CDR3: CASSSGGPAAEEFF. The CDR3 nucleotides are TGCGCCAGCAGCTCCGGGGGGCCGGCGGCTGAGGAGTTTTTT. The chain is built from TRBV5-1 and TRBJ1-4; perhaps TRBD1 as D (6 bases). This CDR3 is 14 amino acids long. The germline V gene encodes CDR1 SGHRS and CDR2 YFSETQ. V lost 3 bases, J lost 16 bases, and 22 bases lay in between.

The chain carries TRBV20-1 and TRBJ2-1; D might be TRBD1 (6 bases). This CDR3 region has 11 residues. From germline, CDR1 is DFQATT and CDR2 SNEGSKA (reference sequence). V was clipped by 5 bases and J by 7 bases, with 9 bases between them. Here the CDR3 reads CSAGDINEQFF. Written as DNA, the CDR3 is TGCAGTGCTGGGGACATTAATGAGCAGTTCTTC.

This clone has a handful of counts. The chain has TRBV10-3 and TRBJ1-1, with TRBD1 as a possible D gene (5 bases). CDR3 size: 14 residues. V was pared by 10 bases and J by 4 bases, with 19 bases between. Germline V CDR1 and CDR2: ENHRY, SYGVKD. The CDR3 nucleotides read TGTGCCACCACCCCCTTACGTAGGGGCACTGAAGCTTTCTTT. Translating gives CATTPLRRGTEAFF.